A single sample is the source of the 6 T cell receptor beta chains below, sequenced in a study of T cell responses to AZD1222 COVID-19 vaccine. Sequencing used immunoSEQ multiplex PCR; TCRdb keeps in-frame clones, though not all of them. The sample lists around 99,000 clones, 92% occurring once. Sequencing was performed on peripheral blood, taken 28 days after the second AZD1222 dose. The receptors shown here come from an adult who received the AZD1222 COVID-19 vaccine.

V usage is TRBV9 and J usage is TRBJ1-2; the D gene is possibly TRBD1 (5 bases). Germline loops: CDR1 SGDLS, CDR2 YYNGEE. Trimming pared 0 bases from V and 4 bases from J, leaving 16 bases between. The CDR3 runs 16 residues. CDR3 bases: TGTGCCAGCAGCGTAGATGGAGGGGCCCTTTTCTATGGCTACACCTTC. Translation: CASSVDGGALFYGYTF.

The rearrangement uses TRBV4-1 and TRBJ1-2, with D possibly TRBD1 on 5 matching bases. This CDR3 has 14 residues. The V gene lost 4 bases and the J gene lost 3 bases, with 12 bases spanning the gap. Germline assignment: CDR1 MGHRA and CDR2 YSYEKL. The CDR3 nucleotides are TGCGCCAGCAGCCGCCCCCCGGGGGACTATGGCTACACCTTC. Translated: CASSRPPGDYGYTF.

The chain combines TRBV27 with TRBJ1-2, with D unresolved. Trimming removed 5 bases at V and 4 bases at J, with 11 bases between. The germline gives CDR1 MNHEY, CDR2 SMNVEV (reference sequence). There are 13 residues in the CDR3. The CDR3 loop reads CASSPGRGYGYTF. CDR3 nucleotides: TGTGCCAGCAGTCCCGGACGGGGCTATGGCTACACCTTC.

The genes are TRBV2 and TRBJ1-5; D might be TRBD1 (5 bases). The CDR3 runs to 13 residues. The germline gives CDR1 SNHLY, CDR2 FYNNEI. V was cut by 5 bases and J by 4 bases, with 9 bases left in between. The CDR3 region is CASSRDWNQPQHF. The CDR3, as DNA: TGTGCCAGCAGTCGGGACTGGAATCAGCCCCAGCATTTT.

The CDR3 coding sequence is TGTGCCAGCAGCTTAGGAACGGAGAACACTGAAGCTTTCTTT. Protein: CASSLGTENTEAFF. The chain carries TRBV7-2 and TRBJ1-1; D unresolved. The germline gives CDR1 SGHTA, CDR2 FQGNSA. This CDR3 has 14 residues. The germline V and J ends were trimmed by 1 base and 1 base, with 7 bases remaining between them. The full variable domain, in which reference TRBV7-2 and TRBJ1-1 provide the parts outside the CDR3, is GAGVSQSPSNKVTEKGKDVELRCDPISGHTALYWYRQSLGQGLEFLIYFQGNSAPDKSGLPSDRFSAERTGGSVSTLTIQRTQQEDSAVYLCASSLGTENTEAFFGQGTRLTVV.

The chain joins TRBV28 to TRBJ2-7; D is possibly TRBD1 or TRBD2 (6 bases each). Per germline, CDR1 MDHEN and CDR2 SYDVKM. There are 18 residues in the CDR3. The V end was cut by 3 bases, the J end by 1 base, with 22 bases between. The CDR3 nucleotides are TGTGCCAGCAGTTTTGGATGGGTCGGGGGCCCCACATCCTACGAGCAGTACTTC. The encoded protein is CASSFGWVGGPTSYEQYF.